This TCR beta chain comes out of a study of blood T cells in healthy people across ages. Background on the study: In model experiments, template switching was able to capture about one barcoded beta molecule for every two T cells that were present.

In this sample, this clonotype turned up many times. Through a sample-barcoded 5' primer and a J-beta primer mix, a second PCR was run for about 6 to 11 cycles. TCRdb fed the 5' RACE reads into MiXCR, producing one record per CDR3 protein. Among 590,000 or so distinct CDR3 sequences listed, roughly 31% were seen once. The length of the CDR3 is 14 residues. Looked up from germline, CDR1 is SNHLY and CDR2 is FYNNEI. V shed 3 bases and J 8 bases; nucleotides not matched to a gene: 5. Each sample had at least 6.5 million PBMCs isolated. The gene calls are TRBV2 and TRBJ2-1, with TRBD2 matching 9 bases. Source material: blood. This sequence originates from a woman at least 80 years old in good health. The CDR3 DNA sequence: TGTGCCAGCAGTGAGGTAGCGGGGGCCTATGAGCAGTTCTTC. It codes for CASSEVAGAYEQFF.